This is a list of T cell receptor beta chains from one sample in a study of T cells in Graves' hyperthyroidism and ophthalmopathy. TCRdb ran MiXCR on the multiplex PCR reads and lists one entry per CDR3 protein. The table records hundreds of thousands of distinct CDR3 sequences, 14% of them present only once. The sample comprised blood. The receptors come from a woman younger than 35 with Graves' hyperthyroidism. CDR3s include the opening cysteine and the closing phenylalanine or tryptophan. The D gene is left open where the match is weak. Not all rows give a size; the values are once, few, many and, for expanded clones, a class.

-	few	TRBV9	TRBJ1-1	TGTGCCAGCAGCGTAGAGTCGGTCACTGAAGCTTTCTTT	CASSVESVTEAFF
-	many	TRBV20-1	TRBJ2-3	TGCAGTGCTAGAGACCCTGGAGGAGCGGAAAGCACAGATACGCAGTATTTT	CSARDPGGAESTDTQYF
-	many	TRBV30	TRBJ2-7	TGTGCCTGGAGTTTAAGTTACGAGCAGTACTTC	CAWSLSYEQYF
-	-	TRBV20-1	TRBJ2-5	TGCAGTGCTCGTGGACAGCAAGAGACCCAGTACTTC	CSARGQQETQYF
TRBD2	few	TRBV7-3	TRBJ2-1	TGTGCCAGCAGCTTTGGGCTAGCGGGAGCAGTCTACAATGAGCAGTTCTTC	CASSFGLAGAVYNEQFF
TRBD2	many	TRBV19	TRBJ2-7	TGTGCCAGTAGTTCAACCCAACTAGCGGGATTTGACGAGCAGTACTTC	CASSSTQLAGFDEQYF
-	few	TRBV12-3/TRBV12-4	TRBJ2-1	TGTGCCAGCAGTTTAGGACTGCAGTTCTTC	CASSLGLQFF
TRBD1	many	TRBV5-6	TRBJ2-7	TGTGCCAGCAGCTTGGCGGGACAGGGGCCTTCCTACGAGCAGTACTTC	CASSLAGQGPSYEQYF
-	-	TRBV2	TRBJ1-4	TGTGCCAGCAGTGTTAGGGGCATTTTGGGAGAAAAACAGTTTTTT	CASSVRGILGEKQFF
-	many	TRBV11-2	TRBJ2-3	TGTGCCAGCAGCTTAGATGGAGATACGCAGTATTTT	CASSLDGDTQYF
-	-	TRBV19	TRBJ1-3	TGTGCCAGTAGAGAGGGGCCCTCTGGAAACACCATATATTTT	CASREGPSGNTIYF
-	many	TRBV28	TRBJ1-1	TGTGCCAGCCCCGAGGACCTGCGACTCAATATGAACACTGAAGCTTTCTTT	CASPEDLRLNMNTEAFF
-	many	TRBV7-9	TRBJ1-2	TGTGCCAGCAGCCTCGGGACTGATCCCTATGGCTACACCTTC	CASSLGTDPYGYTF
TRBD2	few	TRBV10-3	TRBJ2-7	TGTGCCATCAGTGAGGGAATGGGACTAGCGGCCTACGAGCAGTACTTC	CAISEGMGLAAYEQYF
-	few	TRBV18	TRBJ1-6	TGTGCCAGCTCACCCCTGACAGCAGAGAGGTCTCTATCACCCCTCCACTTT	CASSPLTAERSLSPLHF
-	few	TRBV2	TRBJ1-1	TGTGCCAGCTCTCGACTCGTGAACACTGAAGCTTTCTTT	CASSRLVNTEAFF
-	-	TRBV3-1	TRBJ1-1	TGTGCCAGCAGCCAACGACAAGGCGAACATACCCGGACTGAAGCTTTCTTT	CASSQRQGEHTRTEAFF
-	many	TRBV5-8	TRBJ2-7	TGTGCCAGCAGCTTGTCGGCAGGGACGTACGCCTACGAGCAGTACTTC	CASSLSAGTYAYEQYF
TRBD1	few	TRBV19	TRBJ1-5	TGTGCCAGTAGGATGGACAGGGCCCACAATCAGCCCCAGCATTTT	CASRMDRAHNQPQHF
TRBD1	many	TRBV28	TRBJ2-3	TGTGCCAGCAGCTCCGGGGGGACAGGGCCAGATACGCAGTATTTT	CASSSGGTGPDTQYF
-	many	TRBV12-3/TRBV12-4	TRBJ1-1	TGTGCCAGCATGAACCCGGGACAAGGACTAGAAACTGAAGCTTTCTTT	CASMNPGQGLETEAFF
-	-	TRBV10-3	TRBJ1-1	TGTGCCACCAGCCCGGGGGGGGTGAGGGAGAGGGACACTGAAGCTTTCTTT	CATSPGGVRERDTEAFF
TRBD1	many	TRBV20-1	TRBJ1-1	TGCAGTGCTAGACAGGGACAGGGAGCTTTCTTT	CSARQGQGAFF
-	-	TRBV12-3/TRBV12-4	TRBJ1-3	TGTGCCAGCAGGAAGGGACAAGGGGTTGGAAACACCATATATTTT	CASRKGQGVGNTIYF
-	-	TRBV25-1	TRBJ2-7	TGTGCCAGCAGCCCAGGGGCAGTAGTCTACGAGCAGTACTTC	CASSPGAVVYEQYF
-	few	TRBV29-1	TRBJ2-7	TGCAGCGTCCAGCGACGGGACGTCTCGAGCTCCTACGAGCAGTACTTC	CSVQRRDVSSSYEQYF
TRBD2	few	TRBV20-1	TRBJ2-5	TGCAGTGCTTCCGTGGCTAGCGGCCCCGAAGAGACCCAGTACTTC	CSASVASGPEETQYF
-	-	TRBV6-1	TRBJ2-6	TGTGCCAGCAGTGAATCGGTACAGACAAGCTTCTCTGGGGCCAACGTCCTGACTTTC	CASSESVQTSFSGANVLTF
TRBD1	-	TRBV28	TRBJ1-4	TGTGCCAGCAGTTTAGGGACAGCGAATAATGAAAAACTGTTTTTT	CASSLGTANNEKLFF
TRBD2	few	TRBV20-1	TRBJ2-7	TGCAGTGCTAGGTCCGGACCCGGGACTAGCGGGAATAAGCGCCGCGAGCAGTACTTC	CSARSGPGTSGNKRREQYF
TRBD1	few	TRBV9	TRBJ2-2	TGTGCCAGCAGCATGACAGGGGGAGACACCGGGGAGCTGTTTTTT	CASSMTGGDTGELFF
TRBD1	many	TRBV28	TRBJ2-7	TGTGCCAGCAGTTTAAGGGGACAGTACTCCTACGAGCAGTACTTC	CASSLRGQYSYEQYF
-	few	TRBV20-1	TRBJ1-2	TGCAGTGCTAGAGAGAGGTCTAACTATGGCTACACCTTC	CSARERSNYGYTF
-	many	TRBV2	TRBJ2-1	TGTGCCAGCAGGAGGGCCGGGGGTGAGCAGTTCTTC	CASRRAGGEQFF
TRBD2	many	TRBV2	TRBJ2-2	TGTGCCAGCGGCGGGGAGGGGACCGGGGAGCTGTTTTTT	CASGGEGTGELFF
TRBD1	many	TRBV14	TRBJ2-7	TGTGCCAGCAGCCAAGACTGGGACAGTGCCTACGAGCAGTACTTC	CASSQDWDSAYEQYF
-	many	TRBV20-1	TRBJ1-5	TGCAGTGCGCGAGACAGGCTTTACCAGACCCAGCCCCAGCATTTT	CSARDRLYQTQPQHF
-	many	TRBV7-3	TRBJ2-7	TGTGCCAGCAGCTTAATGTCCGGAGGTAGCTACGAGCAGTACTTC	CASSLMSGGSYEQYF
-	many	TRBV4-1	TRBJ2-1	TGCGCCAGCAGTCAAGGGCCGACTAGTATTGCCGGCTCCTACAATGAGCAGTTCTTC	CASSQGPTSIAGSYNEQFF
TRBD1	many	TRBV5-5	TRBJ1-4	TGTGCCAGCAGCTTACCTACCGGGACAGGGTACGAAAAACTGTTTTTT	CASSLPTGTGYEKLFF
-	few	TRBV19	TRBJ1-2	TGTGCCAGTAGGTCAGACAACTATGGCTACACCTTC	CASRSDNYGYTF
-	many	TRBV5-5	TRBJ2-1	TGTGCCAGCAGCTTATCCTCGGGACACTACAATGAGCAGTTCTTC	CASSLSSGHYNEQFF
TRBD2	-	TRBV5-1	TRBJ2-1	TGCGCCAGCAGCCGGGGGGGTACTAGCGGGAGAGCGTCCTACAATGAGCAGTTCTTC	CASSRGGTSGRASYNEQFF
TRBD1	few	TRBV30	TRBJ1-2	TGTGCCTGGGGACAGGGGGCGCGCGGCTACACCTTC	CAWGQGARGYTF
TRBD1	many	TRBV6-1	TRBJ2-7	TGTGCCAGCAGTTACCGAAGACAGGGGGGCGAGCAGTACTTC	CASSYRRQGGEQYF
-	many	TRBV6-9	TRBJ1-1	TGCGCCAGCAGCCCGGCGGGGAACACTGAAGCTTTCTTT	CASSPAGNTEAFF
-	many	TRBV3-1	TRBJ2-7	TGTGCCAGCAGCTTTATTGGCTTCTCAACCTACGAGCAGTACTTC	CASSFIGFSTYEQYF
TRBD1	-	TRBV29-1	TRBJ2-7	TGCAGCGTTGATACGGGACAGGGTGTTGACGAGCAGTACTTC	CSVDTGQGVDEQYF
-	many	TRBV20-1	TRBJ2-3	TGCAGTGCCACTTTTGCAGATACGCAGTATTTT	CSATFADTQYF
-	-	TRBV6-2/TRBV6-3	TRBJ1-5	TGTGCCAGCCGTGACAGACTCAATCAGCCCCAGCATTTT	CASRDRLNQPQHF
TRBD2	-	TRBV4-3	TRBJ2-1	TGCGCCAGCAGCCAAGATCGGGCGGGAGGAGGAAATGAGCAGTTCTTC	CASSQDRAGGGNEQFF
-	many	TRBV7-9	TRBJ2-7	TGTGCCAGCAGCTCTGGACAGTCCTACGAGCAGTACTTC	CASSSGQSYEQYF
TRBD2	few	TRBV28	TRBJ2-2	TGTGCCAGCTCCGTAGCGGGAGGGCCGGGCGGGGAGCTGTTTTTT	CASSVAGGPGGELFF
-	few	TRBV13	TRBJ2-1	TGTGCCAGCAGCTTACCCGGGGAGCTGAATGAGCAGTTCTTC	CASSLPGELNEQFF
TRBD2	-	TRBV15	TRBJ2-1	TGTGCCACCAGCTCCCCCTGGACTAGCGGGGGTACAAATGAGCAGTTCTTC	CATSSPWTSGGTNEQFF